The rows below give T cell receptor beta chains drawn from one sample of a study of long-term antiretroviral therapy in people with HIV. Produced via immunoSEQ multiplex PCR; TCRdb's table is partial and in-frame only. The data contain around 16,000 clones, 70% to 80% of them singletons. The sequencing here drew on unsorted PBMCs, taken 2.1 years after starting antiretroviral therapy. These receptors were obtained from a middle-aged man with HIV. Both conserved end residues are part of each CDR3. D genes are given only for firm matches. The size entry is marked missing in some rows and otherwise reads once, few, many or a size class.

clone_size d_call j_call v_call cdr3_aa cdr3_nt
NA NA TRBJ1-5 TRBV4-1 CASSQREGDQPQHF TGCGCCAGCAGCCAAAGAGAGGGGGATCAGCCCCAGCATTTT
NA NA TRBJ2-7 TRBV5-6 CASSWAVRDEQYF TGTGCCAGCAGCTGGGCAGTGAGGGACGAGCAGTACTTC
NA NA TRBJ1-4 TRBV11-2 CATGAPGTGPEKLFF TGTGCCACCGGAGCCCCCGGAACAGGGCCTGAAAAACTGTTTTTT
few NA TRBJ1-4 TRBV9 CASSVGGDQEKLFF TGTGCCAGCAGCGTAGGAGGGGATCAGGAAAAACTGTTTTTT
NA NA TRBJ1-6 TRBV6-6 CASSYLLGDSEQALHF TGTGCCAGCAGTTATCTGTTAGGGGACTCCGAGCAGGCCCTCCACTTT
NA NA TRBJ2-7 TRBV11-2 CASSGTGYEQYF TGTGCCAGCAGCGGGACCGGATACGAGCAGTACTTC
NA NA TRBJ1-6 TRBV2 CASNGQSASPLHF TGTGCCAGCAACGGACAGTCGGCATCACCCCTCCACTTT
NA NA TRBJ2-3 TRBV29-1 CSVRDSTDTQYF TGCAGCGTCCGGGACAGCACAGATACGCAGTATTTT
NA TRBD1 TRBJ1-2 TRBV6-1 CASGGQGGSYGYTF TGTGCCAGCGGGGGACAGGGGGGGAGCTATGGCTACACCTTC
NA NA TRBJ2-1 TRBV5-1 CASSFNDNEQFF TGCGCCAGCAGCTTTAATGACAATGAGCAGTTCTTC
NA TRBD1 TRBJ1-2 TRBV27 CASSLTGGDPNYGYTF TGTGCCAGCAGTCTCACAGGGGGCGACCCAAACTATGGCTACACCTTC
NA NA TRBJ2-2 TRBV27 CASSLSSSNTGELFF TGTGCCAGCAGTTTGAGCTCATCGAACACCGGGGAGCTGTTTTTT
NA NA TRBJ1-4 TRBV15 CATSKGGSTGFNEKLFF TGTGCCACCAGCAAAGGAGGATCGACAGGTTTTAATGAAAAACTGTTTTTT
NA NA TRBJ2-2 TRBV2 CASSLATDTGELFF TGTGCCAGCAGCCTAGCGACCGATACCGGGGAGCTGTTTTTT
NA NA TRBJ1-1 TRBV30 CASKGAGATEAFF TGTGCCTCTAAAGGGGCGGGTGCTACTGAAGCTTTCTTT
NA TRBD1 TRBJ2-2 TRBV9 CASSPRTGQGTGELFF TGTGCCAGCAGCCCCCGGACAGGGCAAGGGACCGGGGAGCTGTTTTTT
NA NA TRBJ1-2 TRBV19 CASSIVGGYGYTF TGTGCCAGTAGTATAGTGGGAGGCTATGGCTACACCTTC
NA NA TRBJ2-2 TRBV9 CASSARIGELFF TGTGCCAGCAGCGCCCGCATCGGGGAGCTGTTTTTT
few TRBD2 TRBJ2-7 TRBV29-1 CSVEGVAGARYEQYF TGCAGCGTTGAAGGGGTAGCGGGGGCTCGCTACGAGCAGTACTTC
NA TRBD1 TRBJ2-7 TRBV6-5 CASSYSGTGAEQYF TGTGCCAGCAGTTACTCCGGGACAGGGGCCGAGCAGTACTTC
NA NA TRBJ1-1 TRBV7-9 CASSISGPFPNTEAFF TGTGCCAGCAGCATCTCCGGACCCTTTCCGAACACTGAAGCTTTCTTT
NA NA TRBJ2-7 TRBV12-5 CASRPSYEQYF TGTGCTAGCCGGCCCTCCTACGAGCAGTACTTC
NA NA TRBJ2-3 TRBV18 CASSPLGGGTDTQYF TGTGCCAGCTCACCACTAGGGGGAGGCACAGATACGCAGTATTTT
NA NA TRBJ1-1 TRBV18 CASSPGRTSVEGTEAFF TGTGCCAGCTCACCAGGCAGGACTTCGGTTGAGGGCACTGAAGCTTTCTTT
NA TRBD2 TRBJ2-3 TRBV5-1 CASSPGLAGGQDTQYF TGCGCCAGCAGCCCCGGACTAGCGGGGGGGCAAGATACGCAGTATTTT
NA NA TRBJ2-6 TRBV18 CASSPIDSPISGANVLTF TGTGCCAGCTCACCGATCGACAGTCCTATTTCTGGGGCCAACGTCCTGACTTTC
NA NA TRBJ2-1 TRBV4-2 CASSQGGLANYNEQFF TGTGCCAGCAGCCAAGGAGGCCTAGCGAATTACAATGAGCAGTTCTTC
NA TRBD1 TRBJ1-2 TRBV5-1 CASSLEGPGGVGYTF TGCGCCAGCAGCTTGGAAGGCCCAGGGGGAGTTGGCTACACCTTC
NA NA TRBJ1-1 TRBV5-8 CASSNRGVGNTEAFF TGTGCCAGCTCAAATAGGGGGGTAGGGAACACTGAAGCTTTCTTT
few TRBD1 TRBJ1-1 TRBV2 CASSEGTGTTEAFF TGTGCCAGCAGTGAAGGGACAGGGACCACTGAAGCTTTCTTT
few TRBD1 TRBJ1-2 TRBV10-3 CATLPDRGHGYTF TGTGCCACCCTACCCGACAGGGGGCATGGCTACACCTTC
NA NA TRBJ1-1 TRBV5-1 CASSLDLTLNTEAFF TGCGCCAGCAGCTTGGACCTAACACTGAACACTGAAGCTTTCTTT
NA TRBD1 TRBJ1-5 TRBV30 CAWSVEGAGNQPQHF TGTGCCTGGAGTGTTGAGGGGGCAGGGAATCAGCCCCAGCATTTT
NA TRBD1 TRBJ1-2 TRBV4-2 CASSPPLDRVYGYTF TGTGCCAGCAGCCCACCCTTGGACAGGGTGTATGGCTACACCTTC
NA NA TRBJ2-7 TRBV10-3 CAIEVDDTYEQYF TGTGCCATCGAGGTAGACGATACCTACGAGCAGTACTTC
NA NA TRBJ1-4 TRBV5-1 CASSLGPGGDEKLFF TGCGCCAGCAGCTTGGGTCCCGGAGGTGATGAAAAACTGTTTTTT
NA TRBD1 TRBJ2-6 TRBV4-1 CASSQTGTATSGANVLTF TGCGCCAGCAGCCAAACCGGGACAGCTACCTCTGGGGCCAACGTCCTGACTTTC
NA NA TRBJ2-3 TRBV29-1 CSVAGTPGTDTQYF TGCAGCGTTGCCGGGACACCCGGGACAGATACGCAGTATTTT
NA NA TRBJ1-1 TRBV7-9 CASSLESYPEAFF TGTGCCAGCAGCTTAGAAAGTTACCCTGAAGCTTTCTTT
few NA TRBJ1-1 TRBV7-2 CASSQNTEAFF TGTGCCAGCAGCCAGAACACTGAAGCTTTCTTT
few NA TRBJ2-2 TRBV11-2 CASSLRANTGELFF TGTGCCAGCAGCTTACGTGCGAACACCGGGGAGCTGTTTTTT
NA NA TRBJ2-7 TRBV7-9 CASSSYSYEQYF TGTGCCAGCAGCTCGTACTCCTACGAGCAGTACTTC
NA NA TRBJ1-4 TRBV27 CASSLEGTNEKLFF TGTGCCAGCAGTTTAGAGGGTACTAATGAAAAACTGTTTTTT
NA NA TRBJ1-5 TRBV27 CASSLEGGNQPQHF TGTGCCAGCAGTCTGGAAGGTGGCAATCAGCCCCAGCATTTT
NA NA TRBJ1-3 TRBV11-2 CASAGRAGNTIYF TGTGCCAGCGCGGGGAGGGCTGGAAACACCATATATTTT
NA NA TRBJ1-1 TRBV2 CASTGPAGEAFF TGTGCCAGCACCGGGCCGGCAGGTGAAGCTTTCTTT
NA NA TRBJ1-3 TRBV5-4 CASSLDLGNTIYF TGTGCCAGCAGCTTGGACCTTGGAAACACCATATATTTT
NA NA TRBJ2-7 TRBV27 CASSLSGGGNYEQYF TGTGCCAGCAGTTTATCAGGGGGTGGTAACTACGAGCAGTACTTC